This TCR beta chain was observed in a study of CXCR3-negative and CXCR3-positive naive CD8 T cells. This CDR3 comprises 16 residues. Per germline, CDR1 LGHNA and CDR2 YSLEER. Findings of the study overall: From TRB CDR3 properties, TCR strength was inferred; surface CD5 did not differ between naive subsets.

It was by 5' RACE with UMI labels that the TRB cDNA libraries were prepared. Following a re-call of the 5' RACE reads, TCRdb has one entry per CDR3 protein and lacks DNA. The sample's table shows about 24,000 distinct CDR3 sequences. On this clonotype: Its matching antigen is unknown.

The sequenced material came from naive CXCR3- CD8+ T cells from blood. Subset given: CD45RO-CCR7+CD27+CD95- naive CD8+ T cells lacking CXCR3 (TNR3-). V is TRBV4-3 and J is TRBJ2-7; the D gene TCRdb calls, TRBD1, cannot be checked with no DNA. This clonotype was obtained from a human donor in good health. Some clones in this sample may be carry-over from other donors' samples. CDR3 sequence: CASSQGQGLTIYEQYF.